This TCR beta chain was observed in a study of shared clonotypes between healthy human individuals. Study-wide background: CD4 naive and CD4 memory each took three plates per donor, while CD8 naive took two and CD8 memory one.

Study outcomes and limitations: Between four donors, naive CD4 clonotypes were shared at a level of about 5%. The four-donor shared clonotypes exceeded non-shared clonotypes in generation probability, with non-shared ones scoring lower.

V dropped 2 bases and J dropped 0 bases, with 15 bases sitting between them. Germline lookup yields CDR1 SGHKS and CDR2 YYEKEE (reference sequence). The CDR3 loop spans 17 amino acids. For every subset, genomic DNA was evenly distributed across several immunoSEQ plates. TCRdb keeps only in-frame clones here, not all; method: immunoSEQ multiplex PCR. The sample holds approximately 2.5 million clones, 80% to 95% seen once. On this clone: Its cognate antigen is unknown.

Sample: naive CD4+ T cells from PBMCs. Subset specified: CD45RA+ positively selected. This sequence joins TRBV5-5 and TRBJ1-3; D perhaps matches TRBD1 (6 bases). This TCR came from a man aged 18-30 years in good health. Some clones in this sample may be carry-over from other donors' samples. The CDR3 DNA reads TGTGCCAGCAGCTTTAGTGTCAGGGGATCCTCTGGAAACACCATATATTTT. It is translated as CASSFSVRGSSGNTIYF.